This passage covers 5 T cell receptor beta chains from one sample sequenced in a study of blood T cell repertoires in COVID-19. The assay was immunoSEQ multiplex PCR, and TCRdb's table has in-frame clones only and misses some. The top ten hold 3.4% of the sample, which has about 240,000 clones, approximately 82% seen once. Material: peripheral blood. The receptors here all came from a young woman with acute or convalescent COVID-19.

CDR3 nucleotides: TGTGCCAGCAGTTTGAAAGGGGGCACTGAAGCTTTCTTT. Its protein product is CASSLKGGTEAFF. The rearrangement joins TRBV12-3 or TRBV12-4 to TRBJ1-1; D possibly corresponds to TRBD1 (6 bases). Trimming shortened V by 3 bases and J by 4 bases, and 9 bases separated the two germline ends. The CDR3 has 13 amino acids.

The chain combines TRBV4-1 with TRBJ1-2; TRBD1 agrees at 10 bases. Losses at the gene ends were 7 bases for V and 0 bases for J; bases not matched to a gene: 11. The CDR3 runs to 17 residues. In germline, CDR1 is MGHRA, CDR2 YSYEKL. Here the CDR3 reads CASTGSGTGVANYGYTF. The CDR3 region has the DNA TGCGCCAGCACTGGGTCCGGGACAGGGGTCGCTAACTATGGCTACACCTTC.

This clone appeared a few times. V is TRBV16 and J is TRBJ1-2; D remains ambiguous. The CDR3 sequence is 12 residues long. The V gene's germline CDR1 is KGHSY and CDR2 FQNENV. The ends were cut back, 2 bases at V and 5 bases at J, with 6 bases in the middle. CDR3 sequence reads: CASSQSPYGYTF. CDR3 DNA sequence: TGTGCCAGCAGCCAAAGCCCGTATGGCTACACCTTC.

This clone has more than one count but fewer than ten. The rearrangement links TRBV6-5 to TRBJ1-2, with D unclear. The germline CDR1 and CDR2 sequences are MNHEY and SVGAGI. The V end was cut by 3 bases, the J end by 4 bases, with 18 bases between. The CDR3 loop spans 16 amino acids. The CDR3 loop is CASSYSAAGTIYGYTF. DNA for the CDR3: TGTGCCAGCAGTTATTCGGCAGCGGGAACCATCTATGGCTACACCTTC.

The chain couples TRBV11-2 to TRBJ2-5; the match to TRBD2 covers 11 bases. This CDR3 is built from 18 residues. Germline CDR1 reads SGHAT; CDR2 reads FQNNGV. V was pared by 4 bases and J by 5 bases, with 15 bases of the junction left unmatched. Here the CDR3 DNA reads TGTGCCAGCAGCTCCAGGGGACTAGCGGAAGGGGGAGTTGAGACCCAGTACTTC. This codes for CASSSRGLAEGGVETQYF.